This TCR beta chain was captured by sequencing in a study of cytomegalovirus exposure and HLA in healthy donors (dated by TCRdb to about 2017). As for the study more broadly: An earlier analysis of fewer than 750 of the donors reported roughly 300 Gb of sequence data and 90 million to 120 million unique TCR beta sequences obtained from about 179 million T cells. Across 300 to 400 genotyped donors of the cohort, an average of roughly 250,000 unique TCR beta nucleotide sequences per donor were sequenced, and roughly a sixth of those sequences were non-productive. Every discovery cohort repertoire had been produced on one sequencing platform. To predict cytomegalovirus infection status, the study brought together high-throughput TCR immunosequencing, statistical association of individual TCRs with disease status, and machine learning. The number of donors typed differed by locus, with roughly 629-640 for A, B, C, DRB1 and DQB1, 522 for DQA1, 600 to 610 for DPA1, and approximately 470 for DPB1. Approximately 300 gigabases of sequencing data and tens of millions of unique TCR sequences made up an early release that covered 500 to 700 HLA-typed donors. A later analysis re-examined previously published TCR beta repertoires from 610 or so donors and added high-resolution HLA genotyping to investigate patterns of TCR occurrence. Genome-wide SNP genotypes for about three fifths of the roughly 670 donors were used in a later genetic analysis, which treated that subset as a discovery cohort. The genetic ancestry cluster associated with self-reported Caucasian donors included about four fifths of the roughly 410 genotyped donors. To decide whether each TCR beta V gene segment behaved as functional or pseudogenic, an earlier analysis of 587 of the donors relied on high-throughput TCR beta sequencing. In the later analysis, no new phenotypic data were used to find candidate immune exposures; instead, reliance was placed on TCR beta sequences and their occurrence across donors. Because of strong linkage in the cohort, 4 to 6 DR-DQ haplotypes were treated as single units for association and clustering. Along with the approximately 700-subject first cohort, a separate validation cohort of roughly 110 different subjects was used. The study was designed to test whether signatures of past pathogen exposure could be identified by cataloging public T cell receptors. Donor age, sex, ethnicity and CMV serostatus were compiled together with the repertoire data. The T cell repertoires of 670 or so subjects were profiled by immunosequencing and related to cytomegalovirus serostatus. Class I and class II HLA loci were covered by the typing at four-digit resolution. The paper's findings and limits, for the study overall: A later analysis found that HLA-associated TCR beta chains were more clonally expanded and had lower generation probabilities than equally common non-associated chains. A later analysis found that most CMV-associated TCR beta chains appeared HLA-restricted, with HLA associations seemingly driven largely by CMV exposure. A further reported finding was that TCR beta sequences accurately predicted the HLA-A and HLA-B alleles for most subjects in the first cohort. A group of highly shared sequence variants was considered likely to be a technical artifact of the sequencing pipeline. Most TCR sequences were observed very rarely across donors, whereas some public TCRs were present in many individuals. According to a later analysis, TCR association rates differed among HLA loci, with DRB1 alleles showing the most associated TCRs and HLA-C alleles showing the fewest. Roughly uniform sequencing depth across donors was assumed in presence/absence analyses, although this assumption may not hold. Because counts were too low, some 16 rarely observed V segments, including chromosome 9 orphons, were excluded from the earlier analysis of some 540 of the donors. Correlated functional status among segregating V segments might reflect linkage disequilibrium, but an unknown experimental factor could not be ruled out. This cohort had only TCR beta chains sequenced, and the lack of alpha or paired-chain data limited which features could be detected. When HLA alleles, especially DR and DQ, strongly co-occurred, attributing TCR associations to individual alleles was difficult. Cytomegalovirus status was reported to be diagnosed by the classifier with high specificity and sensitivity in both the original and validation cohorts. In vitro tests confirmed that a few of the cytomegalovirus-associated TCR beta chains recognize cytomegalovirus antigens. In a later genetic analysis, fewer N-insertions in productive TCRs were reported among donors in an Asian-associated ancestry cluster than the approximately 670-donor mean. An association between a missense DCLRE1C variant and V-gene and J-gene trimming of TCR beta chains was found in a later genetic analysis and replicated in an independent cohort. A later analysis associated about 16,000 TCR beta sequences with specific HLA alleles at a false discovery rate of 0.05. The study listed 170 or so TCR beta chains as associated with cytomegalovirus. For the cohort, immune exposure information was limited to CMV serostatus. Because HLA typing was missing for some donors at each locus, association tests included only the typed subset. In an earlier analysis of approximately 590 of the donors, most TCR beta V segments appeared in productive rearrangements about 90% or about 30% of the time, broadly matching IMGT annotations. It was suggested by the authors that the approach could potentially be generalized to other disease states and immunological phenotypes. In a later analysis, several top co-occurrence clusters were reported to appear linked to parvovirus B19, influenza, CMV and Epstein-Barr virus.

Receptor libraries were prepared by the immunoSEQ multiplex PCR assay. A mixture of 60 forward primers for TCR Vbeta segments and 13 reverse primers for TCR Jbeta segments was used in the multiplex PCR. A multiplex PCR assay on genomic DNA amplified the CDR3 region of rearranged TCR beta genes. The amplified TCR beta libraries were sequenced on the Illumina HiSeq System as 87-base-pair reads. On the authors' methods: Across the 600 to 700 repertoires, a later analysis counted some 81 million unique TCR beta chains, about 10 million of which were shared by at least two donors. Raw reads were error-corrected and collapsed into unique sequences by a nearest-neighbor algorithm in which closely related sequences were merged to remove PCR and sequencing errors. To assign V, D and J gene segments, CDR3 sequences were aligned to IMGT reference sequences. For a sequence to be retained, a match of at least six nucleotides to both a V gene segment and a J gene segment was required. Rearrangements were called productive when the CDR3 lacked stop codons and stayed in frame with V and J; all others were non-productive. CDR3 was defined by IMGT convention, running from the second conserved V-encoded cysteine to the conserved J-encoded phenylalanine. Sequences without an unambiguous match to a single V gene segment were excluded from the earlier analysis of 500 to 700 of the donors. In an earlier analysis of several hundred of the donors, a V segment was called functional when productive rearrangements were above 56.7%, and segregating when the standard deviation between donors exceeded 5%. A statistical classification framework was built to diagnose cytomegalovirus status from the catalog of TCR beta chain sequences. A later analysis assigned V and J genes by comparing TCR nucleotide sequences with IMGT/GENE-DB human TR gene sequences. Using the TCRdist pipeline, a later analysis assigned CDR3 sequences along with most-parsimonious VDJ recombination scenarios. A later analysis defined each TCR beta chain by its CDR3 amino acid sequence plus V-gene family, and excluded reads lacking a unique V-gene family. In a later analysis, around 600 highly shared, low-generation-probability nucleotide sequences were removed to address suspected cross-contamination and a sequencing artifact. A later analysis calculated a clonal expansion index for each public chain from normalized within-repertoire ranks of inferred template counts. In a later analysis, generation probabilities were computed with a VDJ recombination model fitted to out-of-frame rearrangements, and the resulting probabilities were checked against IGoR. In a later analysis, TCR-TCR, TCR-HLA and TCR-CMV co-occurrence was scored with hypergeometric tests, and a repertoire-size bias correction was applied to TCR pairs. False discovery rates were estimated in a later analysis by permuting HLA or CMV assignments 20 times. In a later analysis, co-occurring TCRs were grouped with DBSCAN, and TCRdist sequence similarity was added when clustering was performed within HLA-allele-positive subsets. Co-occurrence clustering excluded repertoires with fewer than 30,000 or more than 120,000 public chains, plus five with anomalous nucleotide sharing. The source is immuneACCESS, and TCRdb retained only in-frame sequences with V and J called. Part of the clones is not carried over; for the studies checked, unresolved V genes explain less than half of this, and the remainder is unexplained. V, J and clone size derive from that table, while D and trimming were established from the DNA sequence. In all, the sample holds approximately 150,000 clones, and 65% to 80% of those were seen once. Approximately 7% of the sample rests with the top ten.

Points on this clone: Its antigen remains unidentified. No per-base quality is available; no much larger clone lies one base away.

The cohort was made up of 666 healthy bone marrow donors. At the time of sampling, all cohort members were nominally healthy, though unrecorded immune exposures were likely present. The donor was CMV seropositive and was included in the group of approximately 300 seropositive cohort members. Every donor gave a peripheral blood sample, and the peripheral blood mononuclear cells from that sample were used for TCR beta sequencing. Genomic DNA was extracted from the blood cell samples with the Qiagen DNeasy Blood Extraction Kit. Material for sequencing was PBMCs. The sequence derives from a woman aged 35 to 49 in good health and CMV-seropositive.

The CDR3 protein sequence reads: CASSSPPGQNYGYTF. DNA sequence: TGCGCCAGCAGCTCCCCGCCGGGACAAAACTATGGCTACACCTTC. The chain joins TRBV5-1 to TRBJ1-2; the D region possibly corresponds to TRBD1 (6 bases align). The CDR3 goes from the cysteine to the phenylalanine over 15 residues. Of all the DNA, just the CDR3 is kept, 45 bases in frame from base 1. Relative to germline, V is 3 bases shorter and J is 2 bases shorter, with 14 bases between their ends. Based on the germline V gene, the CDR1 and CDR2 sequences are SGHRS and YFSETQ.